This passage covers 3 T cell receptor beta chains from one sample sequenced in a study of T cell responses to AZD1222 COVID-19 vaccine. Sequencing used immunoSEQ multiplex PCR; TCRdb keeps in-frame clones, though not all of them. The data hold 80,000 to 100,000 clones, with 80% to 90% observed a single time. This sample comprised peripheral blood, obtained on day 0 of AZD1222 vaccination. The receptors shown here come from an adult in good health.

The chain has TRBV5-7 and TRBJ2-7; D gene unclear. TRBV5-7 is an open reading frame whose function is uncertain. The ends were cut back, 2 bases at V and 0 bases at J, with 9 bases in the middle. The CDR3 runs 14 residues. CDR3 in amino acids: CASSLSGNSYEQYF. In DNA form, the CDR3 reads TGTGCCAGCAGCTTATCTGGGAACTCCTACGAGCAGTACTTC.

The chain is built from TRBV3-1 (or the pseudogene TRBV3-2) and TRBJ2-3, with a tentative D call TRBD2 (7 bases). The germline V and J ends were trimmed by 4 bases and 2 bases, with 13 bases remaining between them. Germline V gene lookup returns CDR1 LGHDT and CDR2 YNNKEL (reference sequence). The CDR3 runs to 15 residues. The CDR3 loop reads CASSLQRGHTDTQYF. CDR3 nucleotide sequence: TGTGCCAGCAGCCTCCAGCGGGGACACACAGATACGCAGTATTTT.

The rearrangement joins TRBV7-9 to TRBJ1-1, with a weak D call TRBD1 (5 bases). CDR3 length: 16 residues. Trimming stripped 4 bases from V and 1 base from J, with 16 bases between. The germline gives CDR1 SEHNR, CDR2 FQNEAQ (reference sequence). For the CDR3, the DNA is TGTGCCAGCAGCTGGACCGGAGGCAGGGAGAACACTGAAGCTTTCTTT. This encodes CASSWTGGRENTEAFF. Full variable domain (missing parts from reference TRBV7-9 and TRBJ1-1): DTGVSQNPRHKITKRGQNVTFRCDPISEHNRLYWYRQTLGQGPEFLTYFQNEAQLEKSRLLSDRFSAERPKGSFSTLEIQRTEQGDSAMYLCASSWTGGRENTEAFFGQGTRLTVV.